The 2 T cell receptor beta chains below all came from one sample that was sequenced in a study of cytomegalovirus exposure and HLA in healthy donors (dated by TCRdb to 2016 to 2017). Library creation used the immunoSEQ multiplex PCR assay. For the multiplex PCR, a mixture combining 60 forward primers for TCR Vbeta segments and 13 reverse primers for TCR Jbeta segments was used. The clones in this table, taken by TCRdb from immuneACCESS, are in-frame only. Not every clone is retained; where verified, under half of the shortfall comes from an unresolved V gene, and the cause of the rest is unknown. The sample yields 150,000 to 200,000 clones; around 80% were counted once. The ten largest account for 2% to 2.5% of the sample. The sample consisted of PBMCs. These receptors all come from a woman in her 30s in good health and CMV-seropositive.

This rearrangement joins TRBV9 to TRBJ1-2; D is perhaps TRBD1 (5 bases). This CDR3 has 14 amino acids. With 4 bases removed from V and 6 bases from J, the gap between germline ends came to 16 bases. Germline V CDR1 and CDR2: SGDLS, YYNGEE. The CDR3 is CASSSHRQGDGYTF. In DNA form, the CDR3 reads TGTGCCAGCAGCTCCCATAGGCAGGGCGATGGCTACACCTTC.

The V call is TRBV19, the J call TRBJ2-4; D may be TRBD2 (6 bases). CDR3 length: 14 residues. Trimming stripped 5 bases from V and 6 bases from J, with 14 bases between. In germline, CDR1 is LNHDA, CDR2 SQIVND (reference sequence). For the CDR3, the DNA is TGTGCCAGTAGTTCGCCCGCGGGGACAAACATTCAGTACTTC. It is translated as CASSSPAGTNIQYF.